A selection of T cell receptor beta chains follows, all from one sample in a study of patients and donors after allogeneic stem cell transplantation. In TCRdb, the RT-PCR reads were re-called with MiXCR into one record per CDR3 protein. The data hold about 960,000 distinct CDR3 sequences, with about a sixth observed a single time. The sample comprised blood, either unsorted or a sorted T cell fraction (not recorded which). All receptors derive from a human donor who was either an allogeneic HSCT recipient or a stem cell or donor lymphocyte infusion donor (not recorded which). It is not recorded whose cells these are; they may come from a transplant donor. The CDR3 runs from the conserved cysteine through the conserved F or W. The D gene is left open where the match is weak. Some rows mark clone size as missing; the rest say once, few, many or name a class of expanded clone.

V,D,J,size,CDR3,DNA
TRBV4-1,TRBD2,TRBJ2-3,few,CASSQFEGIAGISTDTQYF,TGCGCCAGCAGCCAATTCGAGGGGATAGCGGGGATTAGCACAGATACGCAGTATTTT
TRBV7-2,TRBD1,TRBJ1-5,few,CASSPPGQTSNQPQHF,TGTGCCAGCAGCCCACCGGGACAGACTAGCAATCAGCCCCAGCATTTT
TRBV7-3,-,TRBJ2-7,-,CASSPSGGAPYEQYF,TGTGCCAGCAGCCCCTCCGGGGGCGCACCCTACGAGCAGTACTTC
TRBV7-2,-,TRBJ2-1,-,CASSWKYNEQFF,TGTGCCAGCAGCTGGAAGTACAATGAGCAGTTCTTC
TRBV7-2,TRBD2,TRBJ2-1,many,CASSPRGGNEQFF,TGTGCCAGCAGCCCGCGGGGGGGCAATGAGCAGTTCTTC
TRBV12-3/TRBV12-4,-,TRBJ2-7,-,CATKRGLHYGEQYF,TGTGCCACCAAACGTGGGTTACACTACGGGGAGCAGTACTTC
TRBV12-3/TRBV12-4,TRBD2,TRBJ2-7,-,CASTGTSGATSYEQYF,TGTGCCAGCACTGGGACTAGCGGGGCCACTTCCTACGAGCAGTACTTC
TRBV29-1,TRBD1,TRBJ1-2,many,CSVERTGSYGYTF,TGCAGCGTTGAAAGGACAGGGAGCTATGGCTACACCTTC
TRBV4-2,-,TRBJ1-5,-,CASSQAGGNQPQHF,TGTGCCAGCAGCCAAGCTGGCGGGAACCAGCCCCAGCATTTT
TRBV4-2,TRBD2,TRBJ2-5,few,CASSQTTSDEYQETQYF,TGTGCCAGCAGCCAAACGACTAGCGACGAGTACCAAGAGACCCAGTACTTC
TRBV6-1,TRBD1,TRBJ2-7,few,CASSRPKVAGGSYEQYF,TGTGCCAGCAGTAGACCGAAGGTGGCAGGGGGATCGTACGAGCAGTACTTC
TRBV20-1,-,TRBJ1-5,few,CSARRPGGSQPQHF,TGCAGTGCTAGGCGTCCGGGGGGCAGTCAGCCCCAGCATTTT
TRBV15,TRBD1,TRBJ2-2,-,CATSSRQGSIGELFF,TGTGCCACCAGCAGTCGACAGGGTTCGATCGGGGAGCTGTTTTTT
TRBV5-6,-,TRBJ2-7,-,CASSGTGKRYEQYF,TGTGCCAGCAGCGGTACAGGGAAAAGGTACGAGCAGTACTTC
TRBV7-9,-,TRBJ1-2,-,CASSSPWDIYGYTF,TGTGCCAGCAGCTCACCGTGGGACATCTATGGCTACACCTTC
TRBV11-1,TRBD1,TRBJ1-2,-,CASSLGRPVDRGDYGYTF,TGTGCCAGCAGCTTAGGACGTCCGGTGGACAGGGGTGACTATGGCTACACCTTC
TRBV20-1,TRBD1,TRBJ1-1,few,CSANTGANTEAFF,TGCAGTGCAAATACAGGGGCGAACACTGAAGCTTTCTTT
TRBV4-2,-,TRBJ1-5,few,CASSQEAGSSNQPQHF,TGTGCCAGCAGCCAAGAGGCAGGGTCAAGCAATCAGCCCCAGCATTTT
TRBV25-1,-,TRBJ2-7,few,CASSEYNSGNEQYF,TGTGCCAGCAGTGAATATAACAGCGGTAACGAGCAGTACTTC
TRBV20-1,-,TRBJ1-2,few,CSARNTGTGSSEYGYTF,TGCAGTGCTAGGAACACCGGAACAGGGTCATCGGAATATGGCTACACCTTC
TRBV29-1,-,TRBJ2-7,-,CSVGKDISYEQYF,TGCAGCGTTGGTAAGGACATATCCTACGAGCAGTACTTC
TRBV7-9,-,TRBJ2-1,-,CASSSLGQQGWGPFF,TGTGCCAGCAGCAGCTTAGGACAACAAGGGTGGGGGCCATTCTTC
TRBV7-2,-,TRBJ1-5,few,CASSLDAGQPQHF,TGTGCCAGCAGCTTAGATGCCGGCCAGCCCCAGCATTTT
TRBV5-1,-,TRBJ2-7,few,CASSLGDQGDEQYF,TGCGCCAGCAGCTTGGGAGACCAGGGCGACGAGCAGTACTTC
TRBV7-8,-,TRBJ2-7,few,CASSLGVMYGEQYF,TGTGCCAGCAGCTTAGGTGTGATGTACGGCGAGCAGTACTTC
TRBV5-1,-,TRBJ2-7,few,CASSLVRPGKRSYEQYF,TGCGCCAGCAGCTTGGTAAGGCCAGGGAAGAGGTCCTACGAGCAGTACTTC
TRBV5-1,-,TRBJ1-6,few,CASSLGNVDSPLHF,TGCGCCAGCAGCCTCGGGAACGTGGATTCACCCCTCCACTTT
TRBV5-6,-,TRBJ2-5,-,CASSPPTGLQETQYF,TGTGCCAGCAGCCCCCCAACGGGACTCCAAGAGACCCAGTACTTC
TRBV3-1,-,TRBJ1-2,-,CASSQDNSLRGYTF,TGTGCCAGCAGCCAAGATAACAGTCTACGTGGCTACACCTTC
TRBV9,TRBD2,TRBJ2-1,-,CASSASTSGDNEQFF,TGTGCCAGCAGCGCCTCTACTAGCGGAGATAATGAGCAGTTCTTC
TRBV11-1,-,TRBJ2-1,-,CASSPADSYNEQFF,TGTGCCAGCAGCCCAGCGGACTCCTACAATGAGCAGTTCTTC
TRBV24-1,-,TRBJ2-5,once,CATRGLSQETQYF,TGTGCCACCAGGGGGCTCAGTCAAGAGACCCAGTACTTC
TRBV5-1,-,TRBJ1-1,-,CASSPDSNTEAFF,TGCGCCAGCAGCCCGGACAGCAACACTGAAGCTTTCTTT
TRBV6-2/TRBV6-3,TRBD1,TRBJ1-6,-,CASSYLQGVGSPLHF,TGTGCCAGCAGTTACCTGCAGGGGGTAGGTTCACCCCTCCACTTT
TRBV4-3,TRBD2,TRBJ2-5,few,CASSQSGTTSATQYF,TGCGCCAGCAGCCAATCCGGGACTACATCGGCGACCCAGTACTTC
TRBV18,-,TRBJ2-7,-,CASSPLLPEQYF,TGTGCCAGCTCACCCCTTTTGCCCGAGCAGTACTTC
TRBV6-5,-,TRBJ1-1,-,CASSYRGAGKAFF,TGTGCCAGCAGTTATCGGGGGGCCGGAAAAGCTTTCTTT
TRBV6-5,-,TRBJ2-5,few,CASSYHREAETQYF,TGTGCCAGCAGTTACCACCGGGAAGCAGAGACCCAGTACTTC
TRBV12-3/TRBV12-4,TRBD1,TRBJ1-2,many,CASSSDRVRYGYTF,TGTGCCAGCAGTTCCGACAGGGTGCGGTATGGCTACACCTTC
TRBV25-1,TRBD2,TRBJ2-1,few,CASSEGVSGLYNEQFF,TGTGCCAGCAGTGAAGGAGTTAGCGGGTTATACAATGAGCAGTTCTTC
TRBV7-8,-,TRBJ2-4,many,CASSLTRLTLAKNIQYF,TGTGCCAGCAGCTTAACCAGGCTAACTCTAGCCAAAAACATTCAGTACTTC